These 30 T cell receptor beta chains came from one sample sequenced in a study of cytomegalovirus exposure and HLA in healthy donors listed by TCRdb under 2017. Library preparation used the immunoSEQ multiplex PCR assay. For the multiplex PCR, a mixture combining 60 forward primers for TCR Vbeta segments and 13 reverse primers for TCR Jbeta segments was used. TCRdb limited this immuneACCESS table to in-frame rearrangements with V and J called. A share of clones is missing; checked studies link under half to unresolved V genes, and the rest is unexplained. A total of under 200,000 clones appear in this sample, around 77% of them only once. Around 2.4% of the sample lies in the top ten. Sequenced material: PBMCs. The receptors here all came from a man in his fifties or sixties in good health and CMV-seronegative.

This sequence joins TRBV15 and TRBJ1-2; D might be TRBD1 (6 bases). V shed 3 bases and J shed 4 bases, with 12 bases lying between them. This CDR3 comprises 14 residues. The germline V gene encodes CDR1 LNHNV and CDR2 YYDKDF (reference sequence). The CDR3 sequence is CATSSNRASYGYTF. The CDR3 bases are TGTGCCACCAGCAGTAACAGGGCTAGCTATGGCTACACCTTC.

The CDR3: CASSPPGLSGYGYTF. In DNA, the CDR3 is TGCGCCAGCAGCCCCCCGGGACTTTCCGGCTATGGCTACACCTTC. This sequence joins TRBV4-1 and TRBJ1-2, with D possibly matching TRBD1 (5 bases). CDR1 and CDR2 from the germline V gene are MGHRA and YSYEKL. This CDR3 is built from 15 residues. V was pared by 4 bases and J by 4 bases, with 16 bases between.

V is TRBV6-5 and J is TRBJ1-5; possible D gene TRBD1, 6 bases. Trimming shortened V by 6 bases and J by 10 bases, and 22 bases separated the two germline ends. CDR3 length equals 15 residues. In germline, CDR1 is MNHEY, CDR2 SVGAGI. The CDR3 DNA reads TGTGCCAGCAGCCCAGGACAGTCTTTAGGGTGCCCCCAGCATTTT. It specifies CASSPGQSLGCPQHF.

In its sample, this clone was seen once. This chain joins TRBV29-1 and TRBJ2-5; 7 positions agree with TRBD1. The J call may be wrong; the DNA end is better matched by TRBJ2-7. Germline V CDR1 and CDR2: SQVTM, ANQGSEA. This CDR3 has 13 residues. The CDR3 region has the DNA TGCAGCGTTATAACCGACAGGGCACTCGAGCAGTACTTC. It is translated as CSVITDRALEQYF.

The CDR3 loop reads CSSEDSTDTQYF. The CDR3 bases are TGCAGCTCTGAGGACTCCACAGATACGCAGTATTTT. The J gene is TRBJ2-3, the V gene TRBV29-1; tentatively, D is TRBD2 (5 bases). Germline V gives CDR1 SQVTM, CDR2 ANQGSEA. V was trimmed by 8 bases and J by 2 bases, leaving 11 bases between them. The CDR3 loop spans 12 amino acids.

The chain employs TRBV5-1 and TRBJ2-2; possibly TRBD2 for D (6 bases). This CDR3 contains 15 residues. Per the germline V gene, CDR1 is SGHRS and CDR2 is YFSETQ. V was trimmed by 4 bases and J by 4 bases, leaving 14 bases between them. CDR3 nucleotide sequence: TGCGCCAGCAGCAAGACTAGTAGTGTCACCGGGGAGCTGTTTTTT. Its protein product is CASSKTSSVTGELFF.

The J gene is TRBJ1-3, the V gene TRBV6-1; D ambiguous. The V end lost 4 bases, the J end lost 5 bases, and 15 bases lay between the germline ends. The germline V gene has CDR1 MNHNS and CDR2 SASEGT. This CDR3 is built from 15 residues. As DNA, the CDR3 is TGTGCCAGCAGTGTCGGGGTTCCAGCTCGAAACACCATATATTTT. Its translation is CASSVGVPARNTIYF.

The DNA of the CDR3 is TGTGCCAGCAGCCCAGGACCACTTCGGGGTACAGATACGCAGTATTTT. Amino acid sequence: CASSPGPLRGTDTQYF. The V gene is TRBV11-3, the J gene TRBJ2-3; D perhaps matches TRBD2 (5 bases). CDR1 and CDR2 from the germline V gene are SGHNT and YENEEA. V shed 5 bases and J shed 3 bases, with 18 bases lying between them. The CDR3 runs to 16 residues. The full variable domain, with the rest looked up from reference TRBV11-3 and TRBJ2-3, is EAGVVQSPRYKIIEKKQPVAFWCNPISGHNTLYWYLQNLGQGPELLIRYENEEAVDDSQLPKDRFSAERLKGVDSTLKIQPAELGDSAVYLCASSPGPLRGTDTQYFGPGTRLTVL.

This chain links TRBV10-3 with TRBJ1-1; D possibly corresponds to TRBD1 (6 bases). Germline CDR1 is ENHRY and CDR2 is SYGVKD. The V and J ends lost 4 bases and 3 bases respectively, with 12 bases between them. The CDR3 loop spans 14 amino acids. CDR3 sequence: CAISGGGGDTEAFF. The CDR3 DNA is TGTGCCATCAGTGGAGGAGGGGGGGACACTGAAGCTTTCTTT.

This CDR3 is CASSRDSWQHF. The CDR3 DNA reads as TGTGCCAGCAGCCGGGACAGTTGGCAGCATTTT. The rearrangement links TRBV2 to TRBJ1-5, with TRBD1 identical over 7 bases. Germline CDR1 reads SNHLY; CDR2 reads FYNNEI. Losses at the gene ends were 6 bases for V and 13 bases for J; bases not matched to a gene: 6. The CDR3 runs 11 residues.

V is TRBV12-1 and J is TRBJ2-7; the D call TRBD1 from the table was never checked on the DNA. TRBV12-1 is a recognized pseudogene. The CDR3 is 13 amino acids. DNA for the CDR3: TGTGCCAGCAGCTCGGGACAACCCTACGAGCAGTACTTC. Translated: CASSSGQPYEQYF.

A single count supports this clone. The chain couples TRBV7-2 to TRBJ1-1, with a weak D call TRBD1 (6 bases). Trimming cost V 5 bases and J 8 bases, with 18 bases left between them. Germline CDR1 is SGHTA and CDR2 is FQGNSA. The CDR3 spans 14 residues. The CDR3 is CASSLRQVPREAFF. CDR3 bases: TGTGCCAGCAGCCTAAGACAGGTCCCGAGGGAAGCTTTCTTT.

This chain links TRBV28 with TRBJ1-5, with a weak D call TRBD1 (5 bases). The CDR3 consists of 15 residues. Germline V lookup: CDR1 MDHEN, CDR2 SYDVKM. Trimming removed 7 bases from V and 2 bases from J, with 15 bases in between. The CDR3 protein is CASKFGGIGNQPQHF. CDR3 in DNA: TGTGCCAGCAAATTCGGGGGGATCGGCAATCAGCCCCAGCATTTT. The variable domain in full, completed from reference TRBV28 and TRBJ1-5, reads DVKVTQSSRYLVKRTGEKVFLECVQDMDHENMFWYRQDPGLGLRLIYFSYDVKMKEKGDIPEGYSVSREKKERFSLILESASTNQTSMYLCASKFGGIGNQPQHFGDGTRLSIL.

About this clone: Relative to the germline gene, one junction end is altered; a read error may explain this. The V and J genes are TRBV4-1 and TRBJ2-7, with TRBD1 as a possible D gene (6 bases). CDR3 length equals 16 residues. CDR1 is MGHRA and CDR2 is YSYEKL in the germline V gene. For the CDR3, the DNA is TGCACCAGCAGCCAAGGCGATGTCTACAGGGCCTACGAGCAGTACTTC. Translated: CTSSQGDVYRAYEQYF.

The chain couples TRBV9 to TRBJ1-3, with 7 bases matching TRBD1. The germline CDR1 and CDR2 sequences are SGDLS and YYNGEE. V lost 5 bases and J lost 0; bases outside the gene matches: 23. The CDR3 sequence is 21 residues long. CDR3 residues: CASRPPIGTAKDWISGNTIYF. CDR3 coding DNA: TGTGCCAGCAGACCCCCAATTGGGACAGCCAAGGATTGGATCTCTGGAAACACCATATATTTT.

J is TRBJ1-3 and V is TRBV6-1; 7 nucleotides align to TRBD1. The CDR3 is made up of 14 amino acids. With V trimmed by 7 bases and J by 4 bases, 7 bases remained unmatched. The germline V gene has CDR1 MNHNS and CDR2 SASEGT. The CDR3 region has the DNA TGTGCCAGCAACCCACAGGGGTCAGGAAACACCATATATTTT. Translation gives CASNPQGSGNTIYF.

This clone was recorded once. V gene TRBV19 combines with J gene TRBJ1-2, with a weak D call TRBD1 (5 bases). The CDR3 contains 14 residues. Germline CDR1 LNHDA, CDR2 SQIVND (reference sequence). Deletions cut 0 bases from V and 4 bases from J, with 9 bases between. CDR3: CASSIDRQLYGYTF. The CDR3 region has the DNA TGTGCCAGTAGTATAGATCGACAGCTCTATGGCTACACCTTC.

The V and J genes are TRBV7-8 and TRBJ1-2, with a tentative D call TRBD1 (6 bases). Trimming took off 8 bases at V and 1 base at J, with 14 bases between the two ends. Per the germline V gene, CDR1 is SGHVS and CDR2 is FQNEAQ. This CDR3 comprises 14 residues. CDR3 sequence reads: CASSPGAFNYGYTF. The CDR3, as DNA: TGTGCCAGCTCCCCAGGGGCCTTTAACTATGGCTACACCTTC.

This clone was seen more than once but under ten times. The chain combines TRBV7-9 with TRBJ1-1, with D possibly TRBD1 on 6 matching bases. V was cut by 5 bases and J by 9 bases, with 13 bases left in between. The germline gives CDR1 SEHNR, CDR2 FQNEAQ (reference sequence). The CDR3 sequence is 12 residues long. This chain's CDR3 is CASSLTDRQAFF. As DNA, the CDR3 is TGTGCCAGCAGCCTTACGGACAGACAAGCTTTCTTT. Drawing the rest from reference TRBV7-9 and TRBJ1-1, the complete variable domain is DTGVSQNPRHKITKRGQNVTFRCDPISEHNRLYWYRQTLGQGPEFLTYFQNEAQLEKSRLLSDRFSAERPKGSFSTLEIQRTEQGDSAMYLCASSLTDRQAFFGQGTRLTVV.

V usage is TRBV7-9 and J usage is TRBJ1-1; the match to TRBD1 covers 7 bases. The junction had 4 bases not matched to a gene; V was cut back by 7 bases and J by 5 bases. The germline V gene has CDR1 SEHNR and CDR2 FQNEAQ (reference sequence). This CDR3 is 12 amino acids long. CDR3 loop: CASNAGGTEAFF. The CDR3 coding sequence is TGTGCCAGCAACGCAGGGGGAACTGAAGCTTTCTTT.

The genes are TRBV6-5 and TRBJ2-1, with 11 nucleotides matching TRBD2. Germline V lookup: CDR1 MNHEY, CDR2 SVGAGI. The J segment lost 6 bases and the V segment lost 7 bases, leaving 5 bases of the junction unmatched. The CDR3 runs to 14 residues. In nucleotides, the CDR3 is TGTGCCAGCACAACCGGGACTAGCGGCAATGAGCAGTTCTTC. Amino acids: CASTTGTSGNEQFF.

J is TRBJ2-2 and V is TRBV5-1; 9 positions agree with TRBD1. The CDR3 spans 15 residues. The V gene end was trimmed by 5 bases and the J gene end by 1 base; junction bases not matched to a gene: 3. Germline assignment: CDR1 SGHRS and CDR2 YFSETQ. CDR3 nucleotides: TGCGCCAGCAGGGCGGGACAGGGGAACACCGGGGAGCTGTTTTTT. It codes for CASRAGQGNTGELFF.

CDR3 sequence reads: CASSLPSGPAYEQYF. In DNA, the CDR3 is TGTGCCAGCAGCCTTCCTAGCGGGCCCGCCTACGAGCAGTACTTC. The V and J genes are TRBV7-3 and TRBJ2-7; 8 positions match TRBD2. The CDR3 runs to 15 residues. V trimming: 5 bases; J trimming: 2 bases; junction bases outside the gene matches: 8. Germline values: CDR1 SGHTA, CDR2 FQGTGA.

In its sample, this clone was seen once. The V and J genes are TRBV6-1 and TRBJ2-4, with D unclear. CDR1 and CDR2 (germline): MNHNS, SASEGT. The CDR3 sequence is 16 residues long. With 1 base removed from V and 8 bases from J, the gap between germline ends came to 18 bases. The CDR3 loop is CASSEVLPSSTDIQYF. The CDR3 DNA reads as TGTGCCAGCAGTGAAGTTTTGCCATCGTCAACGGACATTCAGTACTTC.

This clone was seen just once. This chain joins TRBV4-1 and TRBJ1-2; maybe TRBD1 (5 bases). CDR3 length equals 14 residues. Trimming pared 6 bases from V and 4 bases from J, leaving 15 bases between. Germline V gene sequence: CDR1 MGHRA, CDR2 YSYEKL. The CDR3 loop is CASSPNRGVYGYTF. CDR3 DNA sequence: TGCGCCAGCAGTCCAAATCGGGGGGTCTATGGCTACACCTTC.

In this sample, this clone turned up once. The gene calls are TRBV7-9 and TRBJ2-2; 9 nucleotides align to TRBD1. The V gene end was trimmed by 4 bases and the J gene end by 6 bases; junction bases not matched to a gene: 9. Looked up from germline, CDR1 is SEHNR and CDR2 is FQNEAQ (reference sequence). CDR3 length: 16 residues. The CDR3 nucleotides are TGTGCCAGCAGCTCACCGGGACAGGGTTTTGCCGGGGAGCTGTTTTTT. Amino acid sequence: CASSSPGQGFAGELFF.

The genes are TRBV27 and TRBJ1-1, with D unclear. The CDR3 is made up of 12 amino acids. Looked up from germline, CDR1 is MNHEY and CDR2 is SMNVEV (reference sequence). V was trimmed by 6 bases and J by 5 bases, leaving 10 bases between them. CDR3 in DNA: TGTGCCAGCAGATCACCCGGGACTGAAGCTTTCTTT. Protein: CASRSPGTEAFF.

The gene calls are TRBV6-5 and TRBJ1-5, with D maybe TRBD1 (5 bases). The CDR3 consists of 15 residues. V shed 6 bases and J shed 6 bases, with 18 bases lying between them. The V gene's germline CDR1 is MNHEY and CDR2 SVGAGI. Here the CDR3 reads CASRSVGGGGQPQHF. The CDR3 DNA reads TGTGCCAGCAGGTCTGTCGGGGGGGGAGGTCAGCCCCAGCATTTT.

The V and J genes are TRBV2 and TRBJ1-4; D is possibly TRBD1 (6 bases). V was trimmed by 7 bases and J by 7 bases, leaving 19 bases between them. This CDR3 is built from 15 residues. CDR1 SNHLY and CDR2 FYNNEI come from the germline V gene. Written as DNA, the CDR3 is TGTGCCAGCAACCCCCAAGGGGGTGGCGGTGAAAAACTGTTTTTT. Its translation is CASNPQGGGGEKLFF.

This clone was counted a single time. A junction boundary mismatches the germline segment, possibly from a read error. Here the CDR3 reads CASGPLEGEHQPQNF. As DNA, the CDR3 is TGTGCCAGCGGTCCGCTTGAGGGGGAACATCAGCCCCAGAATTTT. The chain joins TRBV6-5 to TRBJ1-5; D is possibly TRBD1 (6 bases). Germline V lookup: CDR1 MNHEY, CDR2 SVGAGI. The length of the CDR3 is 15 residues.